This T cell receptor beta chain comes out of a study of sequential checkpoint blockade in melanoma. About the research overall: Both treatment sequences were followed by maintenance nivolumab. TCRβ was sequenced from DNA of approximately 99 pretreatment tumors.

J was trimmed by 3 bases and V by 1 base; bases with no gene match: 3. In germline, CDR1 is GTSNPN, CDR2 SVGIG (reference sequence). This CDR3 has 14 amino acids. Only a few counts were recorded for this clone. Its matching antigen is unknown. Study-level findings and limits: PD-L1 staining and CD8+ counts, not mutational load, tracked tumor T-cell clonality.

Treatment indicated: randomized to nivolumab then ipilimumab (arm A) or the reverse (arm B). Data came from immunoSEQ multiplex PCR; TCRdb stores just in-frame clones and leaves some out. The data show approximately 2,800 clones, approximately 17% seen once. Specimen: tumor tissue (inferred from file names), collected from a patient given nivolumab and ipilimumab in sequence. The sequence derives from a human donor with melanoma. V and J are TRBV30 and TRBJ2-7; TRBD1 matches at 10 bases. The CDR3 bases are TGTGCCTGGAGTGCCGGGACAGGGGACTACGAGCAGTACTTC. Encoded protein: CAWSAGTGDYEQYF.